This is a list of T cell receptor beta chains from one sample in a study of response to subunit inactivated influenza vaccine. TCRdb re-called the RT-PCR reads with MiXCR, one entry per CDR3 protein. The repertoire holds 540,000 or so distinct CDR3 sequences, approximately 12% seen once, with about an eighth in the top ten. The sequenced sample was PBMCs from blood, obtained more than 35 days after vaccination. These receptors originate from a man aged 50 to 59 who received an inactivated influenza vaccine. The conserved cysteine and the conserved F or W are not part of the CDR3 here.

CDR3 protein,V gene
ASSQAWGTGANVLT,TRBV4-1
ASEESGSQETQY,TRBV25-1
SAEDSMTGELF,TRBV20-1
ASSLIRGNEQY,TRBV5-1
ASSARDRGNGQY,TRBV9
ASSSATWPQH,TRBV12-3/TRBV12-4
ATSRVAGTRQF,TRBV15
ASSQDTDTEAF,TRBV4-1
ASSLERWNTGELF,TRBV12-3/TRBV12-4
ATSAGGGIGTQY,TRBV24-1
ASSLDTSGASDTQY,TRBV12-3/TRBV12-4
ASSALKVAGLHTPYEQY,TRBV6-1
ASSDRDPHLGEQF,TRBV9
SALRTGSDTDTQY,TRBV20-1
AIRPLVGGQGGYEQY,TRBV10-3
ASSQDQFSGNTIY,TRBV4-3
ASSYSIAGGATDTQY,TRBV6-2/TRBV6-3
ASSQVDGTSDQETQY,TRBV4-2
SAPYAGGPGEQY,TRBV20-1
SAIGLAGGHEQY,TRBV20-1
STTQGSYYGYT,TRBV29-1
ASSVVGTGDKRTDTQY,TRBV9
SVGRTSGIYNEQF,TRBV29-1
ASTSGVREQY,TRBV28
ASRKGGRGEQY,TRBV7-2
ASSYRAGWDTDTQY,TRBV6-5
ASSLVVVGGEDTQY,TRBV12-3/TRBV12-4
ASSLDRGLEAF,TRBV7-2
ASSHRVAEQY,TRBV7-8
ASSQDLGSGANVLT,TRBV4-3
ASSPWTSASSYNEQF,TRBV9
SARDAATGQETQY,TRBV20-1
ASSLLSAASYNEQF,TRBV27
SVLGTSGRNEQY,TRBV29-1
ASSEFDRLKETQY,TRBV7-8
ASIGGGQETQY,TRBV28
ASSKPGQADTQY,TRBV12-3/TRBV12-4
VSSGRSYSSPLH,TRBV12-3/TRBV12-4
ASSLSGAGILTGELF,TRBV7-9
ASNPLTGDSYT,TRBV7-9
ASGPLAGVNRGETQY,TRBV6-2/TRBV6-3